This T cell receptor beta chain was profiled in a study of post-analysis software for immune sequencing data. Study-level findings and limits: Significantly lower normalized Chao1 diversity was found in patients with multiple sclerosis relative to controls. A few TRBV segments appeared more often in patients than in controls, and TRBV5-6, TRBV5-1 and TRBV20-1 were among these.

Note on this clonotype: What it recognizes is unknown.

This CDR3 has 16 residues. Germline V CDR1 and CDR2: DFQATT, SNEGSKA (reference sequence). The J segment lost 2 bases and the V segment lost 3 bases, leaving 12 bases of the junction unmatched. TCR beta cDNA libraries included unique molecular identifiers. T cells numbering roughly 1 to 10 million yielded 500,000 or so cDNA molecules. In TCRdb, the PCR reads were re-called with MiXCR into one record per CDR3 protein. The sample has fewer than 850,000 distinct CDR3 sequences; roughly 27% are singletons. Sequences were obtained from blood. The V and J genes are TRBV20-1 and TRBJ1-1; TRBD1 aligns across 7 bases. The receptor was derived from a girl aged 10 to 17 with multiple sclerosis. CDR3 in amino acids: CSASDPGTASNTEAFF. CDR3 sequence (DNA): TGCAGTGCTAGCGACCCCGGGACAGCCTCTAACACTGAAGCTTTCTTT.